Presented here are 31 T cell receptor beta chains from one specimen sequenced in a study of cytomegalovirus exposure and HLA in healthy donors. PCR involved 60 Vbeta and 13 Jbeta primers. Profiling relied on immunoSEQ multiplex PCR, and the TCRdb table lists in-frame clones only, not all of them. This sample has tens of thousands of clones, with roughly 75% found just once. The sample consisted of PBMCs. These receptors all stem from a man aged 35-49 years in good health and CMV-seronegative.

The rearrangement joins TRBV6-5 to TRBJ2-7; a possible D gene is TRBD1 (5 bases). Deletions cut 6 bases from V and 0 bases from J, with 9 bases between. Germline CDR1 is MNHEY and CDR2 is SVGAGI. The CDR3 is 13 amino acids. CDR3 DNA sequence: TGTGCCAGCAGCAGGACACTCTCCTACGAGCAGTACTTC. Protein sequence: CASSRTLSYEQYF.

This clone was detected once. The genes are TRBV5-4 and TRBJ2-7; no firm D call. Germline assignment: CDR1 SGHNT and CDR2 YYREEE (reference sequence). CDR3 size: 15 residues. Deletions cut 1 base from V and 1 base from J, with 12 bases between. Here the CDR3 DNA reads TGTGCCAGCAGCTTGCCCGGCGAGAGGTCCTACGAGCAGTACTTC. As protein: CASSLPGERSYEQYF. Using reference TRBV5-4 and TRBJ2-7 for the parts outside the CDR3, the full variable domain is ETGVTQSPTHLIKTRGQQVTLRCSSQSGHNTVSWYQQALGQGPQFIFQYYREEENGRGNFPPRFSGLQFPNYSSELNVNALELDDSALYLCASSLPGERSYEQYFGPGTRLTVT.

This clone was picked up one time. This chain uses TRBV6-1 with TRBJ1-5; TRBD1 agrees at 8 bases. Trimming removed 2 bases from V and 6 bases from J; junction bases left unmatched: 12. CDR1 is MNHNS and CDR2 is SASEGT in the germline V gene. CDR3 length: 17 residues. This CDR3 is CASSEPFPKGTGQPQHF. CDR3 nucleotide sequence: TGTGCCAGCAGTGAACCCTTCCCTAAGGGGACAGGTCAGCCCCAGCATTTT.

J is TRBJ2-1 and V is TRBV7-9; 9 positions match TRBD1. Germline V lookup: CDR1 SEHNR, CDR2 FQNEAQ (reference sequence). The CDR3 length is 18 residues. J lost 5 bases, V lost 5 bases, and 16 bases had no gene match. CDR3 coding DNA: TGTGCCAGCAGCAAACCTAATCTGGGACAGGGTACTCACAATGAGCAGTTCTTC. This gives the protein CASSKPNLGQGTHNEQFF. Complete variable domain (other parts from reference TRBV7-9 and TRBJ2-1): DTGVSQNPRHKITKRGQNVTFRCDPISEHNRLYWYRQTLGQGPEFLTYFQNEAQLEKSRLLSDRFSAERPKGSFSTLEIQRTEQGDSAMYLCASSKPNLGQGTHNEQFFGPGTRLTVL.

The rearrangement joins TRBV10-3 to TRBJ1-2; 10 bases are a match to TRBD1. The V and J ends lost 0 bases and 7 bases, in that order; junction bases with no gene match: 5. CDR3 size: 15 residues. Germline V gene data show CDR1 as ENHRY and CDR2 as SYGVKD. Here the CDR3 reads CAISESGQGYSGYTF. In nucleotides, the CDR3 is TGTGCCATCAGTGAGTCGGGACAGGGGTATAGTGGCTACACCTTC.

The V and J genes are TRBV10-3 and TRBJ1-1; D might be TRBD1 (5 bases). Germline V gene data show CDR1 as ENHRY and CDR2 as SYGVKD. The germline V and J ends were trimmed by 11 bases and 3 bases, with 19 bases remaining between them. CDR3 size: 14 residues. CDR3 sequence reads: CAVGIQGGDTEAFF. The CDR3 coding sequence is TGTGCCGTAGGAATTCAGGGAGGAGACACTGAAGCTTTCTTT.

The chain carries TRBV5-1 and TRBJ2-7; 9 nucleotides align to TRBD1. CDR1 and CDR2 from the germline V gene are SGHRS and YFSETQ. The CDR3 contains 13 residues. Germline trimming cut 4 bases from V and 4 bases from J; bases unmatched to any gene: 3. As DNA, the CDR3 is TGCGCCAGCAGCCAAGACAGGGGGTACGAGCAGTACTTC. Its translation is CASSQDRGYEQYF.

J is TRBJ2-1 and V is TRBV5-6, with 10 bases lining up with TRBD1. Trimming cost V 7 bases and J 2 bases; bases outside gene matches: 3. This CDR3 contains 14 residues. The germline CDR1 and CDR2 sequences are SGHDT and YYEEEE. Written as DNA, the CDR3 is TGTGCCAGCGGGGGGACAGGGGCCTACAATGAGCAGTTCTTC. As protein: CASGGTGAYNEQFF.

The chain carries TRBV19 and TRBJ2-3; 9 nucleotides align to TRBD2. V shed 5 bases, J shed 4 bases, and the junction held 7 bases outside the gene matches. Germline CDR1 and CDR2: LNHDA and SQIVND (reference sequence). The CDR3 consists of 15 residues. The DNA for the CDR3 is TGTGCCAGTAGTTCAACTAGCGGGCGGGCAGATACGCAGTATTTT. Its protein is CASSSTSGRADTQYF.

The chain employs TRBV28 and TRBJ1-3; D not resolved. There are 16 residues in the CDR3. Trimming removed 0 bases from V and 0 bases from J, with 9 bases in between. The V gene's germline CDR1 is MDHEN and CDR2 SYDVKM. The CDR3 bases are TGTGCCAGCAGTTTATGGGAGATTGTCTCTGGAAACACCATATATTTT. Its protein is CASSLWEIVSGNTIYF. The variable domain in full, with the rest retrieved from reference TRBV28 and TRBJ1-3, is DVKVTQSSRYLVKRTGEKVFLECVQDMDHENMFWYRQDPGLGLRLIYFSYDVKMKEKGDIPEGYSVSREKKERFSLILESASTNQTSMYLCASSLWEIVSGNTIYFGEGSWLTVV.

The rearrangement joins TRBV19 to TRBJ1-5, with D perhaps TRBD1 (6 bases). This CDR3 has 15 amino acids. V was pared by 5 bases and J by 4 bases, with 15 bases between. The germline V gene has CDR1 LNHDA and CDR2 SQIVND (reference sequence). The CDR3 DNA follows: TGTGCCAGTAGTCTGCAGGGGAAGGAGAATCAGCCCCAGCATTTT. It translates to CASSLQGKENQPQHF.

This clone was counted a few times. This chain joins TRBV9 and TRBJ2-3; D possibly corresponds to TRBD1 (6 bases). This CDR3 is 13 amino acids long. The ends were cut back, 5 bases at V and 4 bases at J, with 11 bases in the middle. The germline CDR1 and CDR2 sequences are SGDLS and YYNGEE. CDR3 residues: CASSPPGADTQYF. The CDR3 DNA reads TGTGCCAGCAGTCCTCCAGGGGCAGATACGCAGTATTTT. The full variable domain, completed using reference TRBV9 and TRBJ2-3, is DSGVTQTPKHLITATGQRVTLRCSPRSGDLSVYWYQQSLDQGLQFLIQYYNGEERAKGNILERFSAQQFPDLHSELNLSSLELGDSALYFCASSPPGADTQYFGPGTRLTVL.

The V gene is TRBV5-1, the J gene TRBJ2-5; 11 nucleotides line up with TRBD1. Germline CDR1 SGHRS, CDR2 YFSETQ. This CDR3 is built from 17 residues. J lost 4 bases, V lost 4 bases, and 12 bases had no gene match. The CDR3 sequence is CASSLELRDRGSETQYF. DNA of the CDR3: TGCGCCAGCAGCCTGGAGCTTAGGGACAGGGGGTCAGAGACCCAGTACTTC.

CDR3 in DNA: TGTGCCAGCAGCCCACTTCAAAAGCAGTTCTTC. The encoded protein is CASSPLQKQFF. J is TRBJ2-1 and V is TRBV25-1; no clear D. The CDR3 covers 11 residues. Germline lookup yields CDR1 MGHDK and CDR2 SYGVNS. With 6 bases removed from V and 11 bases from J, the gap between germline ends came to 11 bases. The full variable domain, in which reference TRBV25-1 and TRBJ2-1 provide the parts outside the CDR3, is EADIYQTPRYLVIGTGKKITLECSQTMGHDKMYWYQQDPGMELHLIHYSYGVNSTEKGDLSSESTVSRIRTEHFPLTLESARPSHTSQYLCASSPLQKQFFGPGTRLTVL.

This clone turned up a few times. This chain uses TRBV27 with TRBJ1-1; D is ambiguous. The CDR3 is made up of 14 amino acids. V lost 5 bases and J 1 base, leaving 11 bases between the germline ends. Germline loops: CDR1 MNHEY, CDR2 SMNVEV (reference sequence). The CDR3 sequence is CASSTPTRNTEAFF. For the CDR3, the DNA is TGTGCCAGCAGTACCCCGACACGGAACACTGAAGCTTTCTTT.

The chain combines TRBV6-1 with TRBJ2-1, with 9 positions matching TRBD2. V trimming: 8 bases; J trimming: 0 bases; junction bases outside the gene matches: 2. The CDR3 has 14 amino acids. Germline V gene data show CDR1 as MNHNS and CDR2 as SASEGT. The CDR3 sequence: CASVSGSSYNEQFF. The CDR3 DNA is TGTGCCAGCGTTAGCGGGAGCTCCTACAATGAGCAGTTCTTC.

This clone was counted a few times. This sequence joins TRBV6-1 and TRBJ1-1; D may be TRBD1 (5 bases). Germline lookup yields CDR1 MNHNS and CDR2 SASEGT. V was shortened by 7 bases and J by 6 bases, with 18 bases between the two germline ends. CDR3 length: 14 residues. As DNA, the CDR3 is TGTGCCAGCACCAGGGCTGGGCTTCTGTCTGAAGCTTTCTTT. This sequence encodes CASTRAGLLSEAFF.

The CDR3 region has the DNA TGCGCCAGCAGCTTGACCCCCGACAGCCCCGATACGCAGTATTTT. Amino acid sequence: CASSLTPDSPDTQYF. The rearrangement uses TRBV5-1 and TRBJ2-3, with D perhaps TRBD1 (5 bases). CDR3 size: 15 residues. The V end was cut by 1 base, the J end by 6 bases, with 15 bases between. The germline V gene encodes CDR1 SGHRS and CDR2 YFSETQ.

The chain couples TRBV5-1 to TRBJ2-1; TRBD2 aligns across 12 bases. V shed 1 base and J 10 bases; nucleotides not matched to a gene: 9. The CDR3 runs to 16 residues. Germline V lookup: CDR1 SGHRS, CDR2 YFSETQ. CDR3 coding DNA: TGCGCCAGCAGCTTGTCTAGCGGGAGGGCCACGAGGGAGCAGTTCTTC. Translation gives CASSLSSGRATREQFF.

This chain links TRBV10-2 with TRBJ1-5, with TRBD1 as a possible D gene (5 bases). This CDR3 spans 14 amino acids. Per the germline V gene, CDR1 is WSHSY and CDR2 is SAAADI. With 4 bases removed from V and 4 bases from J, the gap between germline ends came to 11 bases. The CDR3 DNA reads TGCGCCAGCAGTGCGGGTGGGGGGAATCAGCCCCAGCATTTT. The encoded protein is CASSAGGGNQPQHF.

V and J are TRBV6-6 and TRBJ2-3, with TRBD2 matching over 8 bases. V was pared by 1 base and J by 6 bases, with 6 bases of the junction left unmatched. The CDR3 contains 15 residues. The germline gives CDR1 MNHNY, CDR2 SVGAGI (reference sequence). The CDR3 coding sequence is TGTGCCAGCAGTTACTTAAGCGGGAGAGGTGATACGCAGTATTTT. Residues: CASSYLSGRGDTQYF.

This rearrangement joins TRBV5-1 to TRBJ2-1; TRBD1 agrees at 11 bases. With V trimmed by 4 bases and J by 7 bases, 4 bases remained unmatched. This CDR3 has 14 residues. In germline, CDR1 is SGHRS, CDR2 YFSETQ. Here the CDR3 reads CASSIGQGANEQFF. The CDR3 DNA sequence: TGCGCCAGCAGCATCGGACAGGGGGCAAATGAGCAGTTCTTC.

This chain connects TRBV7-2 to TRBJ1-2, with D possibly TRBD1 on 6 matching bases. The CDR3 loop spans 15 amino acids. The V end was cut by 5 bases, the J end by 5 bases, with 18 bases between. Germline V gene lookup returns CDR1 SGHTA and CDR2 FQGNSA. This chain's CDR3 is CASSLDPDSSYGYTF. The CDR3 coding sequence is TGTGCCAGCAGCCTCGATCCGGACAGTTCATATGGCTACACCTTC.

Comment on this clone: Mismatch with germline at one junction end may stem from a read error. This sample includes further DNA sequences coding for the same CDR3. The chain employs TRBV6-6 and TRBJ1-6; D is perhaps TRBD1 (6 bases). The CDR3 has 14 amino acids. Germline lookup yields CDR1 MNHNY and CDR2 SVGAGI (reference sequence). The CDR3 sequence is CASSSQGYNSPLHF. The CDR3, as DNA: TGTGCCAGCAGTTCCCAGGGGTATAATTCCCCCCTCCACTTT.

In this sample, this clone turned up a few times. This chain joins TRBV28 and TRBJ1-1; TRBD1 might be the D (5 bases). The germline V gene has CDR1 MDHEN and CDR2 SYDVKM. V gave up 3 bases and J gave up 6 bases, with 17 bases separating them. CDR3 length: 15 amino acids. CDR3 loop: CASSFVVGARPEAFF. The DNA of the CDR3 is TGTGCCAGCAGTTTCGTGGTTGGGGCCCGCCCTGAAGCTTTCTTT.

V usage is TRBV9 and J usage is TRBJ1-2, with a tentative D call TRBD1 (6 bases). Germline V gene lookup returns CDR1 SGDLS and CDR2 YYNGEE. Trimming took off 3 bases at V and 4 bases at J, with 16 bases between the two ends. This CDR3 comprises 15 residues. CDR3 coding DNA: TGTGCCAGCAGCGCGAGCCAACAGGGCCCCTATGGCTACACCTTC. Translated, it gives CASSASQQGPYGYTF.

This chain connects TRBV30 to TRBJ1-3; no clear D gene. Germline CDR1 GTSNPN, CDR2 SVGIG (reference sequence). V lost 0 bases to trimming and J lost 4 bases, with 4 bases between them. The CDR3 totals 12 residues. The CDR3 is CAWSVSGNTIYF. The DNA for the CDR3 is TGTGCCTGGAGTGTGTCGGGAAACACCATATATTTT.

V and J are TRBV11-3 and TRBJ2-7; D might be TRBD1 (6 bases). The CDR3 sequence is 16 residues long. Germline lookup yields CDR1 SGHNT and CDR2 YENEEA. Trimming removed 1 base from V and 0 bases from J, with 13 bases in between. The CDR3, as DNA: TGTGCCAGCAGCTTAGGTGGGACGGACAGCTCCTACGAGCAGTACTTC. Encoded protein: CASSLGGTDSSYEQYF.

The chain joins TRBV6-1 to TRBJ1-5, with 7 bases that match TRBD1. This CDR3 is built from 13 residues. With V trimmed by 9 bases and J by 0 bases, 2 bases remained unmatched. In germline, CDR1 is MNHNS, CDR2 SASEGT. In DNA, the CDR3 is TGTGCCAGTGACAGGGTTAGCAATCAGCCCCAGCATTTT. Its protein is CASDRVSNQPQHF.

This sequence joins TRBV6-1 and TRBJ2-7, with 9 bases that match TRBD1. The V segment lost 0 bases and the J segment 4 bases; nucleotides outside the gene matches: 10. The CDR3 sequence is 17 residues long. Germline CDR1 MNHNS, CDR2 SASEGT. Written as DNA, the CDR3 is TGTGCCAGCAGTGAAGCGGGAGTAGGGACAGGGTTTTACGAGCAGTACTTC. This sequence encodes CASSEAGVGTGFYEQYF.

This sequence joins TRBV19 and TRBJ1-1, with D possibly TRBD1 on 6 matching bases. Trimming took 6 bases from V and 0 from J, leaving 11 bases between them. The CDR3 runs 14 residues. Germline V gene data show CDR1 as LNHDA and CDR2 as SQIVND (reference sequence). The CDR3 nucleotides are TGTGCCAGTAGCCTCGACAGGATGAACACTGAAGCTTTCTTT. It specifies CASSLDRMNTEAFF.